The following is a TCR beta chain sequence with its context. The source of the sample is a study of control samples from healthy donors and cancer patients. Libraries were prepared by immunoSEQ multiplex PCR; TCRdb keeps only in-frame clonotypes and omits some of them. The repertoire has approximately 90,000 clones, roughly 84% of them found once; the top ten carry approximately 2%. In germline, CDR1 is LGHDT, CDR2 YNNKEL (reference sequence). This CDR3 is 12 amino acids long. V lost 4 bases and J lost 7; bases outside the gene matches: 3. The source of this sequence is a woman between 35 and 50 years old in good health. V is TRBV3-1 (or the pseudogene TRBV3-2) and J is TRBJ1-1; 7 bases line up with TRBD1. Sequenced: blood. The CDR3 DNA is TGTGCCAGCAGCCGAGGGGACAGTGAAGCTTTCTTT. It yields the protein CASSRGDSEAFF.